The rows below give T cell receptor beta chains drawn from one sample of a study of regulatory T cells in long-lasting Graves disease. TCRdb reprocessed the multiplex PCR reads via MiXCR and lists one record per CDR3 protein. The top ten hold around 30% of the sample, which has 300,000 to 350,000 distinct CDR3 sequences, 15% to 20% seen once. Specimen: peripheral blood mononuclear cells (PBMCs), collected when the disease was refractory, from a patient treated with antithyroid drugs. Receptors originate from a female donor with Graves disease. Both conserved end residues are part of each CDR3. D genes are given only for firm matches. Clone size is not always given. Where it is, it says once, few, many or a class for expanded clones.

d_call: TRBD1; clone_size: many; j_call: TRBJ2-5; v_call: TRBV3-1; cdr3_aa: CASSQDLGTGHTKETQYF; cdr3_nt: TGTGCCAGCAGCCAAGATTTGGGGACAGGCCACACTAAAGAGACCCAGTACTTC
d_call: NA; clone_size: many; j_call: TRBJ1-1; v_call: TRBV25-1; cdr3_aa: CASSDPVETEAFF; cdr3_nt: TGTGCCAGCAGTGATCCCGTTGAAACTGAAGCTTTCTTT
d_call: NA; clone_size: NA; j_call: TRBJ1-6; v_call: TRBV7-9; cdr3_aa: CASSISRAGNSPLHF; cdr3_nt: TGTGCCAGCAGTATCAGTAGGGCGGGTAATTCACCCCTCCACTTT
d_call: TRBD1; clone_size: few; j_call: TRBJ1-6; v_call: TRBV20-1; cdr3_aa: CSARGPGQGISSYNSPLHF; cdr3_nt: TGCAGTGCTAGGGGGCCGGGACAGGGGATTAGCTCCTATAATTCACCCCTCCACTTT
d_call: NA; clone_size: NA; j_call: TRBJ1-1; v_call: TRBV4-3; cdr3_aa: CASSQDPKGGTEAFF; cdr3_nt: TGCGCCAGCAGCCAAGATCCGAAGGGAGGAACTGAAGCTTTCTTT
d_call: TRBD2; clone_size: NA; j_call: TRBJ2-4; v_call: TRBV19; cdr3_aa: CASSKGLAGGPTKNIQYF; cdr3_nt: TGTGCCAGTAGTAAGGGACTAGCGGGGGGGCCGACCAAAAACATTCAGTACTTC
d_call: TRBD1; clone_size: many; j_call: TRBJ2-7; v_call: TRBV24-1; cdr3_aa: CATSESGTGSFYEQYF; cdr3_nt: TGTGCCACCAGTGAGTCCGGGACAGGGTCTTTCTACGAGCAGTACTTC
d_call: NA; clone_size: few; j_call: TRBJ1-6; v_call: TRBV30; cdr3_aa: CAWSVGRPSPLHF; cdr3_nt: TGTGCCTGGAGTGTGGGCAGGCCTTCACCCCTCCACTTT
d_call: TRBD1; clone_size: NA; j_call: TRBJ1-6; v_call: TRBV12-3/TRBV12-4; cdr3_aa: CASSLTGQGDSPLHF; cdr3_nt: TGTGCCAGCAGTTTGACGGGACAGGGGGATTCACCCCTCCACTTT
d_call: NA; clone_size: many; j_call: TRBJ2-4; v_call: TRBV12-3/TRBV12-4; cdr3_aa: CASSLFPEGLILQYF; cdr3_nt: TGTGCCAGCAGTTTGTTTCCTGAAGGCTTAATTCTTCAGTACTTC
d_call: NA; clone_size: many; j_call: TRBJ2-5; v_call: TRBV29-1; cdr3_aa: CSAGRGGETQYF; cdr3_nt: TGCAGCGCCGGAAGGGGTGGGGAGACCCAGTACTTC
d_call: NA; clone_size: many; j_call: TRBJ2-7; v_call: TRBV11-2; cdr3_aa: CASSFAGTSFSYEQYF; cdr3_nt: TGTGCCAGCAGCTTCGCCGGGACATCCTTCTCCTACGAGCAGTACTTC
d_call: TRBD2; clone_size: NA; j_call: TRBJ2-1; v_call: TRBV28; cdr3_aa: CASTSITGLAQNEQFF; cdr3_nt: TGTGCCAGCACCAGTATCACGGGACTAGCGCAAAATGAGCAGTTCTTC
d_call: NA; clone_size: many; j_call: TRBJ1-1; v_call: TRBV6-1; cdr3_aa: CASSDPGMARALNTEAFF; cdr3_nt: TGTGCCAGCAGTGACCCTGGGATGGCCAGGGCCTTGAACACTGAAGCTTTCTTT
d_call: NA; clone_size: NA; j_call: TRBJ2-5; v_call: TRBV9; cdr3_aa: CASSVGGSGETQYF; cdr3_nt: TGTGCCAGCAGCGTAGGGGGTAGTGGGGAGACCCAGTACTTC
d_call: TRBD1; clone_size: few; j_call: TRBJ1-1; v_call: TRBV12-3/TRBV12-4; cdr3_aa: CASSFAGTGEAFF; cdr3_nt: TGTGCCAGCAGTTTTGCGGGGACAGGGGAAGCTTTCTTT